The following is a T cell receptor (beta chain) sequence with its context. Clinical history reported by participants formed the basis on which cohorts were assigned. The source of the sample is a study of blood T cell repertoires in COVID-19. Study overall: T cells, B-cell-depleted T cells, or PBMCs provided the cDNA or gDNA that served as material.

Germline loops: CDR1 SGHVS, CDR2 FQNEAQ. Unmatched junction bases numbered 10, after V lost 4 bases and J lost 4 bases. CDR3 length equals 16 residues. Here immunoSEQ multiplex PCR was the method, and the copy in TCRdb shows in-frame clones only, minus some. Of some 330,000 clones listed, about 87% are singletons. Material for sequencing was PBMCs or T cells enriched from blood (not recorded which). The source is a man aged 40-49 years in a cohort exposed to, infected with or recovered from COVID-19 (not recorded which). The chain is built from TRBV7-8 and TRBJ1-3, with 7 bases that match TRBD1. The CDR3 is CASSSHRDSKGNTIYF. The CDR3 DNA reads TGTGCCAGCAGCTCGCACCGGGACAGCAAAGGAAACACCATATATTTT.